The rows below give T cell receptor beta chains drawn from one sample of a study of blood T cell repertoires in COVID-19. TCRdb keeps only in-frame clones here, not all; method: immunoSEQ multiplex PCR. Here the sample spans fewer than 300,000 clones, 70% to 90% being singletons. The specimen sequenced was peripheral blood. The receptors were sampled from a human donor with COVID-19, enrolled during active disease. The donor label of this sample is uncertain. Each CDR3 is given with its conserved first and last residue. D genes are given only for firm matches. Clone sizes are given selectively: once, few, many, or a class where the clone is expanded.

CDR3 protein: CASSLRARWNTEAFF
J gene: TRBJ1-1
clone size: -
V gene: TRBV28
D gene: -

CDR3 protein: CASSSPGQVTEAFF
J gene: TRBJ1-1
clone size: -
V gene: TRBV28
D gene: -

CDR3 protein: CASRTGGNEKLFF
J gene: TRBJ1-4
clone size: -
V gene: TRBV28
D gene: TRBD1

CDR3 protein: CASVFSRDTGELFF
J gene: TRBJ2-2
clone size: -
V gene: TRBV28
D gene: -

CDR3 protein: CASSLVASGPPYEQYF
J gene: TRBJ2-7
clone size: -
V gene: TRBV7-2
D gene: TRBD2

CDR3 protein: CASSPGLARSTDTQYF
J gene: TRBJ2-3
clone size: -
V gene: TRBV7-3
D gene: TRBD2

CDR3 protein: CSGRQGGNTEAFF
J gene: TRBJ1-1
clone size: -
V gene: TRBV29-1
D gene: TRBD1

CDR3 protein: CAVQGARGYTF
J gene: TRBJ1-2
clone size: once
V gene: TRBV27
D gene: TRBD1

CDR3 protein: CASSLGQGGFSYNEQFF
J gene: TRBJ2-1
clone size: -
V gene: TRBV11-3
D gene: TRBD1

CDR3 protein: CASSQGLANHEQYF
J gene: TRBJ2-7
clone size: -
V gene: TRBV4-3
D gene: TRBD2

CDR3 protein: CASSQPGTYNSPLHF
J gene: TRBJ1-6
clone size: -
V gene: TRBV3-1/TRBV3-2
D gene: -

CDR3 protein: CASSLQLAGGGTQYF
J gene: TRBJ2-5
clone size: -
V gene: TRBV7-2
D gene: TRBD2

CDR3 protein: CASGKTSGSYEQYF
J gene: TRBJ2-7
clone size: -
V gene: TRBV28
D gene: TRBD2

CDR3 protein: CASSWGTGGADTQYF
J gene: TRBJ2-3
clone size: -
V gene: TRBV5-1
D gene: TRBD1

CDR3 protein: CASSQEDRRATDTQYF
J gene: TRBJ2-3
clone size: -
V gene: TRBV4-3
D gene: -

CDR3 protein: CASSGRDRGSEKLFF
J gene: TRBJ1-4
clone size: -
V gene: TRBV5-1
D gene: TRBD1

CDR3 protein: CSVTGGDNVLTF
J gene: TRBJ2-6
clone size: -
V gene: TRBV29-1
D gene: -

CDR3 protein: CASSLERRANTEAFF
J gene: TRBJ1-1
clone size: -
V gene: TRBV5-1
D gene: -

CDR3 protein: CASSLIGTGGYGYTF
J gene: TRBJ1-2
clone size: -
V gene: TRBV5-1
D gene: TRBD1

CDR3 protein: CASSPKGHASYEQYF
J gene: TRBJ2-7
clone size: -
V gene: TRBV6-5
D gene: -

CDR3 protein: CASSFRAGEETQYF
J gene: TRBJ2-5
clone size: -
V gene: TRBV6-6
D gene: -

CDR3 protein: CSVKQGPQTYEQYF
J gene: TRBJ2-7
clone size: -
V gene: TRBV29-1
D gene: TRBD1

CDR3 protein: CASSLEDSGTGELFF
J gene: TRBJ2-2
clone size: -
V gene: TRBV18
D gene: -

CDR3 protein: CASSRVNTEAFF
J gene: TRBJ1-1
clone size: -
V gene: TRBV6-5
D gene: -

CDR3 protein: CASRPRGRSEETQYF
J gene: TRBJ2-5
clone size: -
V gene: TRBV6-6
D gene: -

CDR3 protein: CAISTRDSSYEQYF
J gene: TRBJ2-7
clone size: once
V gene: TRBV10-3
D gene: TRBD1

CDR3 protein: CASSFNLLPQRLLEAPQHF
J gene: TRBJ1-5
clone size: -
V gene: TRBV19
D gene: -

CDR3 protein: CASSARDSHSTEQYF
J gene: TRBJ2-7
clone size: -
V gene: TRBV19
D gene: TRBD1

CDR3 protein: CASSPGRGHSYNEQFF
J gene: TRBJ2-1
clone size: -
V gene: TRBV3-1/TRBV3-2
D gene: -